These 3 T cell receptor beta chains share one sample of origin, sequenced in a study of blood T cells in healthy people across ages (dated by TCRdb to about 2015). Library creation used 5' RACE. TCRdb names Illumina HiSeq 2500 as the instrument used. The second PCR ran for about 6 to 12 cycles and used a J-beta primer mix along with a sample-barcoded 5' primer. In TCRdb, the public reads were trimmed at Q25 with fastp and aligned with MiXCR, with productive beta chains retained. Identical CDR3 protein sequences are pooled into one entry, listed with their most common genes and DNA. The sample table records about 800,000 distinct CDR3 sequences; more than 45% of these occur just once. The ten largest account for 20% to 25% of the sample. Sequencing was done on a sample of blood. These receptors came from a man aged 30 to 39 in good health.

The V call is TRBV7-9, the J call TRBJ2-7, with 10 bases matching TRBD2. The germline CDR1 and CDR2 sequences are SEHNR and FQNEAQ (reference sequence). The CDR3 is made up of 15 amino acids. After removal of 7 bases from V and 2 bases from J, the junction contained 8 bases not matched to a gene. CDR3: CASTTELAGAYEQYF. In DNA form, the CDR3 reads TGTGCCAGCACCACAGAGCTAGCGGGAGCCTACGAGCAGTACTTC. The entire variable domain, with the rest obtained from reference TRBV7-9 and TRBJ2-7, is as follows: DTGVSQNPRHKITKRGQNVTFRCDPISEHNRLYWYRQTLGQGPEFLTYFQNEAQLEKSRLLSDRFSAERPKGSFSTLEIQRTEQGDSAMYLCASTTELAGAYEQYFGPGTRLTVT.

The chain is built from TRBV7-9 and TRBJ2-1, with D tentatively TRBD2 (6 bases). In germline, CDR1 is SEHNR, CDR2 FQNEAQ (reference sequence). This CDR3 region has 13 residues. Trimming stripped 3 bases from V and 8 bases from J, with 11 bases between. The CDR3 reads CASSFAGFYEQFF. CDR3 sequence (DNA): TGTGCCAGCAGCTTCGCGGGGTTCTATGAGCAGTTCTTC.

J is TRBJ2-1 and V is TRBV12-3 or TRBV12-4; D call uncertain. The J call is in doubt because the DNA end fits TRBJ2-7 better. The CDR3 extends over 12 amino acids. CDR3 nucleotides: TGTGCCAGCAGTTTGTTACCTTCCGAGCAGTACTTC. Protein: CASSLLPSEQYF.